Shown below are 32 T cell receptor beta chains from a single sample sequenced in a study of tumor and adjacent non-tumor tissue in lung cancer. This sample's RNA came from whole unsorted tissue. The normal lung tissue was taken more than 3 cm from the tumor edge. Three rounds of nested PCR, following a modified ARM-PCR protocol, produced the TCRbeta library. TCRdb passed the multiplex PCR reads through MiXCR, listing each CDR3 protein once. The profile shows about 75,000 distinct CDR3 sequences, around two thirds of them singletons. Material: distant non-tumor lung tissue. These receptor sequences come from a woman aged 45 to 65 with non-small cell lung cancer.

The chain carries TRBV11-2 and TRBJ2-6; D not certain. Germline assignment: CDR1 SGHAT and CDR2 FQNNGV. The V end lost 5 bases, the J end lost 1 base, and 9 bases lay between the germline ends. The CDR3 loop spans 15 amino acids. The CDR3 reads CASSRFSSGANVLTF. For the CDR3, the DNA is TGTGCCAGCAGCCGTTTCAGTTCTGGGGCCAACGTCCTGACTTTC.

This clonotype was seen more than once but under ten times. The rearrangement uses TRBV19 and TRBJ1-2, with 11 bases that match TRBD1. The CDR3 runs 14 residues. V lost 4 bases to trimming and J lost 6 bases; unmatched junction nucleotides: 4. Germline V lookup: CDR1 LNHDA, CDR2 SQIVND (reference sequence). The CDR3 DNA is TGTGCCAGTAGTACGGACAGGGGGCTAGATGGCTACACCTTC. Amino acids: CASSTDRGLDGYTF.

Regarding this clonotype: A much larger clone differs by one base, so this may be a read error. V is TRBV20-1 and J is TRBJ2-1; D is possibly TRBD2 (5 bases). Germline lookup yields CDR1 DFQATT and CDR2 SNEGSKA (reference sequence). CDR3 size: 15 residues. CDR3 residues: CSAGDPGRGMNEQFF. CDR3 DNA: TGCAGTGCTGGAGACCCCGGACGGGGTATGAATGAGCAGTTCTTC.

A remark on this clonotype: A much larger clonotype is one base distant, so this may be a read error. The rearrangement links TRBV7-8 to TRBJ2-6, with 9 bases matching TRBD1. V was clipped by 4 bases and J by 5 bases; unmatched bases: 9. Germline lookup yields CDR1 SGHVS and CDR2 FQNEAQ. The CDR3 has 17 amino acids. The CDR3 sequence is CASSSPGQGSRANVLTF. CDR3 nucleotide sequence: TGTGCCAGCAGCTCCCCGGGACAGGGATCCAGGGCCAACGTCCTGACTTTC.

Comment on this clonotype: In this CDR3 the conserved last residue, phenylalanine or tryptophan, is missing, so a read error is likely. The CDR3 spells CSALKGQGLVQPQHS. For the CDR3, the DNA is TGTAGTGCTCTAAAAGGACAGGGATTGGTGCAGCCCCAGCATTCT. The gene calls are TRBV20-1 and TRBJ1-5; 8 nucleotides align to TRBD1. Germline V CDR1 and CDR2: DFQATT, SNEGSKA (reference sequence). The CDR3 totals 15 residues.

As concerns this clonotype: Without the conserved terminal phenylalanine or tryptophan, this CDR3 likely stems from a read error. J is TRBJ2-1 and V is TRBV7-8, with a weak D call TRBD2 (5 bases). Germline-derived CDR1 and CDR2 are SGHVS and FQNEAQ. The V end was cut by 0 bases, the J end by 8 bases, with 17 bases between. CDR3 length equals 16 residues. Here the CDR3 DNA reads TGTGCCAGCAGCTTAGCGGCTAGCATGATAGTACATGAGCAGTTCTTA. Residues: CASSLAASMIVHEQFL.

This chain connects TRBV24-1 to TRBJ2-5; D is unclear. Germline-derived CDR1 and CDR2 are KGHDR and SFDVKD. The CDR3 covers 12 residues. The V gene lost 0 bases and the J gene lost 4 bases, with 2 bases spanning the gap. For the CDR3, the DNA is TGTGCCACCAGTGATTTGGGAGAGACCCAGTACTTC. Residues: CATSDLGETQYF.

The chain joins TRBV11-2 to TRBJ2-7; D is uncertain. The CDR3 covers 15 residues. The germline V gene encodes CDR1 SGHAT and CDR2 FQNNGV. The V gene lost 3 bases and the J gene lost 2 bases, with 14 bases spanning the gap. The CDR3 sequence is CASSFESGVTYEQYF. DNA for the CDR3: TGTGCCAGCAGCTTCGAGAGTGGGGTTACCTACGAGCAGTACTTC.

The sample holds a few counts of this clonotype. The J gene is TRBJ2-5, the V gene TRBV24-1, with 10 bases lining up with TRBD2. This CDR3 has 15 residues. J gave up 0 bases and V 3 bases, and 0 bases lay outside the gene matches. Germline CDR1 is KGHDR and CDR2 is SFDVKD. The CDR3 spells CATSDTSGDQETQYF. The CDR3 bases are TGTGCCACCAGTGATACTAGCGGGGACCAAGAGACCCAGTACTTC.

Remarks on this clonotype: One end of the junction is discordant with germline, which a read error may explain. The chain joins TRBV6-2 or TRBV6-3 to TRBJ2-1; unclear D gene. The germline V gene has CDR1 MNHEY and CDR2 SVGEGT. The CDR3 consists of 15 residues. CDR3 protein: CVSSYSITGERPLFF. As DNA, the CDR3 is TGTGTCAGCAGTTACTCGATTACGGGCGAAAGACCGTTATTCTTC.

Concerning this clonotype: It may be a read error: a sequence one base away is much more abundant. The CDR3 loop is CSAGGKGDEQFF. CDR3 coding DNA: TGCAGTGCTGGAGGGAAGGGCGATGAGCAGTTCTTC. The chain links TRBV20-1 to TRBJ2-1; TRBD2 is a possible D gene (6 bases). Germline V gene sequence: CDR1 DFQATT, CDR2 SNEGSKA (reference sequence). This CDR3 spans 12 amino acids. Deletions cut 5 bases from V and 8 bases from J, with 13 bases between.

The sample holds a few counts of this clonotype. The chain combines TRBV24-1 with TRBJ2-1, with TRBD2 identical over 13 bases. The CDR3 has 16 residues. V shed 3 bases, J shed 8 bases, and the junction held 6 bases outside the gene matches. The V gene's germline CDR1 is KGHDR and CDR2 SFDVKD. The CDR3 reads CATSDQLAGGVYEQFF. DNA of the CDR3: TGTGCCACCAGTGATCAACTAGCGGGAGGGGTATATGAGCAGTTCTTC.

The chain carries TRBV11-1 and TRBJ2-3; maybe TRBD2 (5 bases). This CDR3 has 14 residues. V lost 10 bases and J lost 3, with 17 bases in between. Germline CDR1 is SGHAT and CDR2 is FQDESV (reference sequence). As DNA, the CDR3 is TGTGCCAACAGTTTAGCGATCGGGACAGATACGCAGTATTTT. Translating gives CANSLAIGTDTQYF.

The CDR3 DNA sequence: TGTGCCAGCAGCTTGGAGACTAGCGGGGAACAGTTCTTC. It translates to CASSLETSGEQFF. The V call is TRBV11-3, the J call TRBJ2-1; 11 nucleotides agree with TRBD2. The CDR3 runs 13 residues. The V and J ends lost 3 bases and 13 bases, in that order; junction bases with no gene match: 5. Germline CDR1 SGHNT, CDR2 YENEEA.

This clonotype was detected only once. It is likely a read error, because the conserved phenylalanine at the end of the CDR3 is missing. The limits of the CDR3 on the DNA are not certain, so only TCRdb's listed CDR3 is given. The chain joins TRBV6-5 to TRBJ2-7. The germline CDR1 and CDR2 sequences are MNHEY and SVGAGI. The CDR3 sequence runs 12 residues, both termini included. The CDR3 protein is CASSRTRNEHCI.

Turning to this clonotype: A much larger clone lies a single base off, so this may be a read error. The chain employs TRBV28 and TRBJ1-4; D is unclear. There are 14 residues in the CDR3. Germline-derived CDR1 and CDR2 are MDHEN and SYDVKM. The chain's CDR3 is CASSVGWSNKKLFF. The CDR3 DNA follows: TGTGCCAGCAGCGTCGGTTGGTCTAATAAAAAACTGTTTTTT.

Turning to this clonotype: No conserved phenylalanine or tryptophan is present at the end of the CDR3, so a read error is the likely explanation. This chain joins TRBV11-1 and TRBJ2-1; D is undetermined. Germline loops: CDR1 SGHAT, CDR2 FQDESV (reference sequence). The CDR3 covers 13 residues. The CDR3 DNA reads TGTGCCGGCAGCTTACCTCCGCTTGATGAGCAGTTCTAC. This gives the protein CAGSLPPLDEQFY.

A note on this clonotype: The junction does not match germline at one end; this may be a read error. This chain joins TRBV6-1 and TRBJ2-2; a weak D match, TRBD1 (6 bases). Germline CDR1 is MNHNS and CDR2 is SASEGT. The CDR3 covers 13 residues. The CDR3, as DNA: TGTGCCAATACAGGGATGAACACCCGGGAGCTGTTTTTT. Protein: CANTGMNTRELFF.

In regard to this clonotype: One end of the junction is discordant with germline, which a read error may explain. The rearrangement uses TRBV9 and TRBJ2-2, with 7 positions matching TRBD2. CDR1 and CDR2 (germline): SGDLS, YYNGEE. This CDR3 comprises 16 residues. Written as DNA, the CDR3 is TGTGCCAGCAGCAAGGCTAGCGGACCGAACACCGGGGAGCTGTTGTTT. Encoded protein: CASSKASGPNTGELLF.

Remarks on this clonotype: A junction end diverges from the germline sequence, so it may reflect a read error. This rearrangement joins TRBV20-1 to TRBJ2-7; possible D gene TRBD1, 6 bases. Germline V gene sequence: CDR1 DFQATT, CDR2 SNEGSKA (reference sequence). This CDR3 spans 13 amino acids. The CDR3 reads CSASAERGYVQYF. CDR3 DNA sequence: TGCAGTGCTAGTGCGGAGAGGGGGTACGTGCAGTACTTC.

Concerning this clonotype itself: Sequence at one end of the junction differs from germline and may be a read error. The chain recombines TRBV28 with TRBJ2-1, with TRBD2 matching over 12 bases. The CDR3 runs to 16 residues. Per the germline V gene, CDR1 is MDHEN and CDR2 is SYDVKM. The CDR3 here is CANSFWLAGGPYEQFF. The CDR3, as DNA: TGTGCCAACAGTTTCTGGCTAGCGGGAGGGCCCTATGAGCAGTTCTTC.

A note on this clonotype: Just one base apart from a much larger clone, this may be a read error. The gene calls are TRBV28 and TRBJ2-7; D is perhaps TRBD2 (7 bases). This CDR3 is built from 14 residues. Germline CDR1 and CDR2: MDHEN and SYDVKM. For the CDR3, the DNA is TGTGTCAGCAGAGGGGGAGGGCCTATCTACGAGCAGTACTTC. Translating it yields CVSRGGGPIYEQYF.

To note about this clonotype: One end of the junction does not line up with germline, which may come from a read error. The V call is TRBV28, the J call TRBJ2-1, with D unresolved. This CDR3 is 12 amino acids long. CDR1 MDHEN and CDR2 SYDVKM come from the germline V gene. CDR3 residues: CVSSLTSRRQLF. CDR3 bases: TGTGTCAGCAGCCTAACTTCTAGACGGCAGTTATTC. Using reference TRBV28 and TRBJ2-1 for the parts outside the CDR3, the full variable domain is DVKVTQSSRYLVKRTGEKVFLECVQDMDHENMFWYRQDPGLGLRLIYFSYDVKMKEKGDIPEGYSVSREKKERFSLILESASTNQTSMYLCVSSLTSRRQLFGPGTRLTVL.

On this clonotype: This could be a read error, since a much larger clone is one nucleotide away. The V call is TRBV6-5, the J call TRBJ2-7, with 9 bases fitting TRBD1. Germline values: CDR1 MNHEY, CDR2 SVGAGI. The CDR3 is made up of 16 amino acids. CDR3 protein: CASTAPSTGQGYDQYF. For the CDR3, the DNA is TGTGCCAGCACCGCACCATCCACGGGACAGGGCTACGATCAGTACTTC.

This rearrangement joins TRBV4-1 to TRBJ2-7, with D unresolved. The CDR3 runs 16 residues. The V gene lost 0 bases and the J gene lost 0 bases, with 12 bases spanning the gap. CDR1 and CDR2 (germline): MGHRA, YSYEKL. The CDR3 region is CASSQEVRLSSYEQYF. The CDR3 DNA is TGCGCCAGCAGCCAAGAGGTCAGGCTAAGCTCCTACGAGCAGTACTTC.

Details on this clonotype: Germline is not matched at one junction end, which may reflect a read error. The CDR3 loop is CANSEGPGDGIQYF. Here the CDR3 DNA reads TGTGCCAACAGTGAAGGGCCAGGGGATGGGATCCAGTACTTC. The chain carries TRBV6-1 and TRBJ2-5, with D possibly matching TRBD1 (6 bases). Germline V gene data show CDR1 as MNHNS and CDR2 as SASEGT. The CDR3 totals 14 residues.

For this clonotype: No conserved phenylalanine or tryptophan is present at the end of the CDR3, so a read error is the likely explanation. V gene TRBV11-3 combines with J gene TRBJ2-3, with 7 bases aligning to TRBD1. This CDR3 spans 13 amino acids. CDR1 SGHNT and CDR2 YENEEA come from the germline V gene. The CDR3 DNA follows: TGTGCCAACAGCTGGCGTGGGACAGATAGGCAGTATCTT. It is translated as CANSWRGTDRQYL.

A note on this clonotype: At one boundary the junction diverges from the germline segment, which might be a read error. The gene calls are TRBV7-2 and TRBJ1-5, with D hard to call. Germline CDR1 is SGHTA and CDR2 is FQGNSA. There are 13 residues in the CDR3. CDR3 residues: CASNFSTNQPQHF. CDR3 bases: TGTGCCAGCAACTTCTCAACCAATCAGCCCCAACATTTT.

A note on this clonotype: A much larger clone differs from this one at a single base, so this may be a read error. This chain's CDR3 is CAISYSTVVADTQYF. CDR3 in DNA: TGTGCCATCAGTTACTCGACTGTAGTCGCAGATACGCAGTATTTT. This sequence joins TRBV6-2 or TRBV6-3 and TRBJ2-3, with D unresolved. CDR3 length equals 15 residues. Germline CDR1 is MNHEY and CDR2 is SVGEGT.

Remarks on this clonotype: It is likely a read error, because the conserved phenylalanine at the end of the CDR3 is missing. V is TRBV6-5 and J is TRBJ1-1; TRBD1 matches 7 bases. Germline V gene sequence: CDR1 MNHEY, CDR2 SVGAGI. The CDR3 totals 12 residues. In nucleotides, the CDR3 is TGTGCCAACAGGGACAGAAACACCGAAGCTTTCTTA. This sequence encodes CANRDRNTEAFL.

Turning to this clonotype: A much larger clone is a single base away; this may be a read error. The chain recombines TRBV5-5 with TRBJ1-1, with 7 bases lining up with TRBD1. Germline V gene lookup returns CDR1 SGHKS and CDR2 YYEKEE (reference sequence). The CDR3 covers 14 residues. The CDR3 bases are TGTGCCAGCAGCTTAGGACAGGTGGCCACTGAAGCTTTATTT. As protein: CASSLGQVATEALF. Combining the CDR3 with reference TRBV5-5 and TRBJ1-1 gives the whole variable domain DAGVTQSPTHLIKTRGQQVTLRCSPISGHKSVSWYQQVLGQGPQFIFQYYEKEERGRGNFPDRFSARQFPNYSSELNVNALLLGDSALYLCASSLGQVATEALFGQGTRLTVV.

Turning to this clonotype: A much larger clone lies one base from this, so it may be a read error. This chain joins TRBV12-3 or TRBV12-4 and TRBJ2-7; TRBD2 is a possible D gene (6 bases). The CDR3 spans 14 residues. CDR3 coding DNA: TGTGCCAGCAGTTTTGGGCAGGGAGGTTACGAGCAGTGCTTC. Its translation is CASSFGQGGYEQCF.